This entry concerns a single TCR beta chain. What it binds is not known. The data belong to a study of cytomegalovirus exposure and HLA in healthy donors. It was with 60 Vbeta and 13 Jbeta primers that the PCR ran. Profiled with immunoSEQ multiplex PCR; TCRdb holds only in-frame clones, not every one. The sample records 85,000 to 120,000 clones, around 75% being singletons. Findings and limits, study-wide: TCR beta V- and J-gene trimming was later associated with a missense DCLRE1C variant.

The germline gives CDR1 LNHDA, CDR2 SQIVND (reference sequence). V was pared by 6 bases and J by 0 bases, with 14 bases between. This CDR3 region has 15 residues. This receptor was identified in a male donor in good health and CMV-seropositive. The material sequenced was PBMCs. The chain carries TRBV19 and TRBJ1-1, with a possible D match to TRBD1 (6 bases). CDR3 in DNA: TGTGCCAGTAGACTATCAGGGGCTGTGAACACTGAAGCTTTCTTT. Amino acid sequence: CASRLSGAVNTEAFF.